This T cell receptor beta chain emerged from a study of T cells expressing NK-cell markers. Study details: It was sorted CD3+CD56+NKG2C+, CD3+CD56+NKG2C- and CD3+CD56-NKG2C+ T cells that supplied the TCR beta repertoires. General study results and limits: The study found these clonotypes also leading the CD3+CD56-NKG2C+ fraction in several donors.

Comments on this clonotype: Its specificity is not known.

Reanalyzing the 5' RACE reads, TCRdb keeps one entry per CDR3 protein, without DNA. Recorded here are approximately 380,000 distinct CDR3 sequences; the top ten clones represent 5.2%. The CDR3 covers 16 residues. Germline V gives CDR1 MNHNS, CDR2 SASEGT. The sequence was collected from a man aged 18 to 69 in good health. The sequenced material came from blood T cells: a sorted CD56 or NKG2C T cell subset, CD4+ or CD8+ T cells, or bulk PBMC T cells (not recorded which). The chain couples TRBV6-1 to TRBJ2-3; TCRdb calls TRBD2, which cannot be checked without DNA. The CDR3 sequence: CASSGTYSGARDTQYF.